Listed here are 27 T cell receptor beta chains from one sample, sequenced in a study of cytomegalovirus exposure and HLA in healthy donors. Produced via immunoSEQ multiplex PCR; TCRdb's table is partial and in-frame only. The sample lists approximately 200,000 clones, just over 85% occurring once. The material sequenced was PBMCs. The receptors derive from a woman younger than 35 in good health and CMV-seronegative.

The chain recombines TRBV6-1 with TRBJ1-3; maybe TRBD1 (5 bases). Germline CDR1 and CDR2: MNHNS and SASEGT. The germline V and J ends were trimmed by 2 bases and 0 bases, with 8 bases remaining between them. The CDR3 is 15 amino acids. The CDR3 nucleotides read TGTGCCAGCAGTGAATGGGGGGACTCTGGAAACACCATATATTTT. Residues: CASSEWGDSGNTIYF.

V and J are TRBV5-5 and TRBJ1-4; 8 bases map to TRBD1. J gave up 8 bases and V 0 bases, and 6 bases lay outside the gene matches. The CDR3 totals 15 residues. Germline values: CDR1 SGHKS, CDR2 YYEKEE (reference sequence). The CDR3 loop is CASSLDPRDREKLFF. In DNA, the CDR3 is TGTGCCAGCAGCTTGGATCCTCGGGACAGGGAAAAACTGTTTTTT.

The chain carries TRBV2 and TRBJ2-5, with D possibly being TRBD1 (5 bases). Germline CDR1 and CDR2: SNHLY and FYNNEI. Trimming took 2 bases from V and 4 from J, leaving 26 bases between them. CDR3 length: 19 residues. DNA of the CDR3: TGTGCCAGCAGTGAAAGACGTAACTCCGAGACAGTCCTACGAGAGACCCAGTACTTC. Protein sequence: CASSERRNSETVLRETQYF.

CDR3 in DNA: TGTGCCAGCAGTGAACCGACAGGGCGAGGGTACGAGACCCAGTACTTC. Its protein is CASSEPTGRGYETQYF. This rearrangement joins TRBV6-1 to TRBJ2-5, with 7 bases that match TRBD1. Trimming at V came to 2 bases and at J to 5 bases, leaving 11 bases not matched to a gene. The CDR3 is 16 residues long. Germline lookup yields CDR1 MNHNS and CDR2 SASEGT.

CDR3: CASSQIARQETQYF. In DNA, the CDR3 is TGTGCCAGCAGTCAGATAGCGCGGCAAGAGACCCAGTACTTC. The rearrangement joins TRBV28 to TRBJ2-5; D possibly corresponds to TRBD2 (5 bases). V lost 5 bases, J lost 2 bases, and 12 bases lay in between. CDR3 length: 14 amino acids. Germline CDR1 reads MDHEN; CDR2 reads SYDVKM.

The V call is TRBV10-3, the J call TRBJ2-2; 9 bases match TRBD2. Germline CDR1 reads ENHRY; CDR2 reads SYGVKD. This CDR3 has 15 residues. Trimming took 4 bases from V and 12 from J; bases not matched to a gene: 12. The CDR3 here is CAISVRTSVGAKLFF. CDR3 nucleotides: TGTGCCATCAGTGTGAGGACTAGCGTGGGCGCGAAGCTGTTTTTT.

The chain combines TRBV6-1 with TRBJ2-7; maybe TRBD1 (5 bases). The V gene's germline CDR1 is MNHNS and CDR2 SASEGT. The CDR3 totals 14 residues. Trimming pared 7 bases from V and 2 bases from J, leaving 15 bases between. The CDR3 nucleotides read TGTGCCAGCAATGATAGGACAAACCCCTACGAGCAGTACTTC. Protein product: CASNDRTNPYEQYF.

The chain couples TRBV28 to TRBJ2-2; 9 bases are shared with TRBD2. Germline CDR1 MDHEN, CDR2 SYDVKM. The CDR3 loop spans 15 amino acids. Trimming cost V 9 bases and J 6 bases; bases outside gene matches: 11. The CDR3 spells CASRPGLAGSGELFF. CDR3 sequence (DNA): TGTGCCAGTCGACCGGGACTAGCAGGATCCGGGGAGCTGTTTTTT.

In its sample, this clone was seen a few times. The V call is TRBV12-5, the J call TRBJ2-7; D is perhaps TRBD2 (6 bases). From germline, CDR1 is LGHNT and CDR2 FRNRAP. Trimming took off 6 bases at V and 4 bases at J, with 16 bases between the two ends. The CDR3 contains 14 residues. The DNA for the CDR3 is TGTGCTAGTGGGACTAGTGGCGTAGGGTACGAGCAGTACTTC. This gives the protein CASGTSGVGYEQYF.

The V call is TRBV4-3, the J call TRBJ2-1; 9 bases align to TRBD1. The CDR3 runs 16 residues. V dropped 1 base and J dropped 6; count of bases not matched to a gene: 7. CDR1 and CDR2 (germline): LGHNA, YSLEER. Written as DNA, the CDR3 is TGCGCCAGCAGCCAAGGGGACAGGGACCTCGTCAATGAGCAGTTCTTC. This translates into CASSQGDRDLVNEQFF.

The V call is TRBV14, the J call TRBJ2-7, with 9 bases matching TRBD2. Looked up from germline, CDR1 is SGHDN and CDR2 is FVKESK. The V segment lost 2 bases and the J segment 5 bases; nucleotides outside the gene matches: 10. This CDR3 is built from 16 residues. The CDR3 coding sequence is TGTGCCAGCAGCCAATCGACTAGCGGTTTTCTAGACGAGCAGTACTTC. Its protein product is CASSQSTSGFLDEQYF.

CDR3 sequence reads: CASSRDRGHTGELFF. The CDR3 DNA reads TGTGCCAGCAGTCGGGACAGGGGACACACCGGGGAGCTGTTTTTT. This chain links TRBV27 with TRBJ2-2, with TRBD1 identical over 10 bases. V was pared by 5 bases and J by 3 bases, with 3 bases of the junction left unmatched. The CDR3 contains 15 residues. The germline gives CDR1 MNHEY, CDR2 SMNVEV (reference sequence).

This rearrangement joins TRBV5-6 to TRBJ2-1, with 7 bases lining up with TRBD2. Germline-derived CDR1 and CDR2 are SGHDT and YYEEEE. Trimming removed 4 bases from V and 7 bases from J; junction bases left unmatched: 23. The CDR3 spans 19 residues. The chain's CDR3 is CASSIPPHIMSGGANEQFF. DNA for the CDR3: TGTGCCAGCAGCATCCCCCCCCACATTATGTCGGGAGGCGCGAATGAGCAGTTCTTC. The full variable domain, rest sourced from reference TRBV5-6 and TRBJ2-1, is DAGVTQSPTHLIKTRGQQVTLRCSPKSGHDTVSWYQQALGQGPQFIFQYYEEEERQRGNFPDRFSGHQFPNYSSELNVNALLLGDSALYLCASSIPPHIMSGGANEQFFGPGTRLTVL.

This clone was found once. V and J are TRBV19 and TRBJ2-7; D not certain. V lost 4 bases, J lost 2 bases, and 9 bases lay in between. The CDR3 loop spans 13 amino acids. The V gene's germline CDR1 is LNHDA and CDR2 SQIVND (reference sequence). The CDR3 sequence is CASSTTITYEQYF. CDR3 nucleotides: TGTGCCAGTAGTACCACTATTACCTACGAGCAGTACTTC.

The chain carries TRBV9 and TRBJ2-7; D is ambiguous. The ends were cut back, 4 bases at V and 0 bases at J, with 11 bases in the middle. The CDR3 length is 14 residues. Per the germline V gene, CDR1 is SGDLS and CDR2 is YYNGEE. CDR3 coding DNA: TGTGCCAGCAGCCCATACAGAATCTCCTACGAGCAGTACTTC. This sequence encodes CASSPYRISYEQYF.

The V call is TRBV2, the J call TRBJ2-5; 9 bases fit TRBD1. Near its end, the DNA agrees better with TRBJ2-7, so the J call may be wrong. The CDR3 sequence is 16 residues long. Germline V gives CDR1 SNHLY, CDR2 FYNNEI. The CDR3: CASSEAGRDRAYEQYF. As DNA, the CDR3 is TGTGCCAGCAGTGAAGCGGGCCGGGACAGGGCCTACGAGCAGTACTTC.

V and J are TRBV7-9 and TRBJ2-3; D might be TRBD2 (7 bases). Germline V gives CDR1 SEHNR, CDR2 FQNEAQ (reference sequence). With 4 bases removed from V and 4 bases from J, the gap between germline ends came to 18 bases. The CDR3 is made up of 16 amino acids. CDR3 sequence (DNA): TGTGCCAGCAGCTCCGGCTTTGGGGGGGCGGCAGATACGCAGTATTTT. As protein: CASSSGFGGAADTQYF.

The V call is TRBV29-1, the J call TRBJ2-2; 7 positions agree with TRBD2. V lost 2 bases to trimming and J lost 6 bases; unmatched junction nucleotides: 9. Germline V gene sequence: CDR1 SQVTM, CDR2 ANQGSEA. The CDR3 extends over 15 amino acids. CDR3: CSVESAGVFAGELFF. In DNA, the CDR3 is TGCAGCGTTGAAAGCGCGGGAGTATTCGCCGGGGAGCTGTTTTTT.

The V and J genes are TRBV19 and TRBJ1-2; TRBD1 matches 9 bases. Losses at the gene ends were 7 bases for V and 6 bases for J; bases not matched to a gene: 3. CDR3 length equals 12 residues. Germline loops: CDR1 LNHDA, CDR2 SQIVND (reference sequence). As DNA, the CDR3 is TGTGCCAGTAATAACAGGGGGCATGGCTACACCTTC. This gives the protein CASNNRGHGYTF. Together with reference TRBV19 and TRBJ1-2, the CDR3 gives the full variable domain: DGGITQSPKYLFRKEGQNVTLSCEQNLNHDAMYWYRQDPGQGLRLIYYSQIVNDFQKGDIAEGYSVSREKKESFPLTVTSAQKNPTAFYLCASNNRGHGYTFGSGTRLTVV.

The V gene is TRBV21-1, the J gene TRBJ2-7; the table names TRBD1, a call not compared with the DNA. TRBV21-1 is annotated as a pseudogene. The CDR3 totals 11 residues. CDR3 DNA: TGTGCCAGCAGTCCACAGTACGAGCAGTACTTC. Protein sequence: CASSPQYEQYF.

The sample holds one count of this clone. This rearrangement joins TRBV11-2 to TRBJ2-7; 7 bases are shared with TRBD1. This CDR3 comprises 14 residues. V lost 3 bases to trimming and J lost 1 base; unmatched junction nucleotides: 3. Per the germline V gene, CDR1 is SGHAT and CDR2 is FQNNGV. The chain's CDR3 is CASSFSTGSYEQYF. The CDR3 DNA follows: TGTGCCAGCAGCTTCTCGACAGGGTCCTACGAGCAGTACTTC.

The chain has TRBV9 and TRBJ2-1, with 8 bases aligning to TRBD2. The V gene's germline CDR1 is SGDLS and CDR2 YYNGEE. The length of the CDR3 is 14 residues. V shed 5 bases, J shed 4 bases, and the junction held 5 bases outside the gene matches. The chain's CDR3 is CASSRGGFYNEQFF. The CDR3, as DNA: TGTGCCAGCAGTCGGGGGGGATTTTACAATGAGCAGTTCTTC.

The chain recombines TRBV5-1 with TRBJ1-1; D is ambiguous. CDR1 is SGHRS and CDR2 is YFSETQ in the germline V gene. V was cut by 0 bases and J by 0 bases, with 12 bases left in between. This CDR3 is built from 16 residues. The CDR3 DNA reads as TGCGCCAGCAGCTTGGCCTCCAGGATCATGAACACTGAAGCTTTCTTT. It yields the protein CASSLASRIMNTEAFF.

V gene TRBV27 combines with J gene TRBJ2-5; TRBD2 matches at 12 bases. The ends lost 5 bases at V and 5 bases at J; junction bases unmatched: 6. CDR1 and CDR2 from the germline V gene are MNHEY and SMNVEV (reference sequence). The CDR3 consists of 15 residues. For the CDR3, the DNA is TGTGCCAGCAGTCCGAGGACTAGCGGGATGGAGACCCAGTACTTC. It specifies CASSPRTSGMETQYF.

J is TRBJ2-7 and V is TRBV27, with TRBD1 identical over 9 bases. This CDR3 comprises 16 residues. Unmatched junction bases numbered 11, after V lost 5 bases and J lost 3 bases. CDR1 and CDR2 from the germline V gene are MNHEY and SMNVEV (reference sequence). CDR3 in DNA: TGTGCCAGCAGTCCTTCGGGACAGGGCCCCTACTACGAGCAGTACTTC. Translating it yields CASSPSGQGPYYEQYF.

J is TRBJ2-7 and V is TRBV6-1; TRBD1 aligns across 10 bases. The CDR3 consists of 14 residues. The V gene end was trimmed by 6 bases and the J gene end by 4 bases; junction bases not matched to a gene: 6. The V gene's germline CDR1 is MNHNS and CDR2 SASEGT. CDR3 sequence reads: CASRAGTGVYEQYF. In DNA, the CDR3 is TGTGCCAGCAGAGCCGGGACAGGGGTGTACGAGCAGTACTTC.

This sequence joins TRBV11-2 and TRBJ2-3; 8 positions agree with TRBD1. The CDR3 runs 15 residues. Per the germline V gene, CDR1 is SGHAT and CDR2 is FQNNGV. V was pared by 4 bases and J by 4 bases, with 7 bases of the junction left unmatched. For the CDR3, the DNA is TGTGCCAGCAGCTCCAGGGGGCTTAGGGCAGATACGCAGTATTTT. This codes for CASSSRGLRADTQYF. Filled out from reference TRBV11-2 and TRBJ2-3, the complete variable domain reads EAGVAQSPRYKIIEKRQSVAFWCNPISGHATLYWYQQILGQGPKLLIQFQNNGVVDDSQLPKDRFSAERLKGVDSTLKIQPAKLEDSAVYLCASSSRGLRADTQYFGPGTRLTVL.